This T cell receptor beta chain was sequenced during a study of cytomegalovirus exposure and HLA in healthy donors. PCR used 60 Vbeta primers and 13 Jbeta primers. The table came from immunoSEQ multiplex PCR; TCRdb's copy has only in-frame clones and leaves some out. The sample includes hundreds of thousands of clones, roughly 82% of them seen just once. This CDR3 has 16 amino acids. V was cut by 5 bases and J by 0 bases, with 15 bases left in between. CDR1 is MNHEY and CDR2 is SMNVEV in the germline V gene (reference sequence). What was sequenced was PBMCs. This clonotype was obtained from a man in his forties in good health and CMV-seropositive. The chain uses TRBV27 and TRBJ2-3; D is possibly TRBD2 (5 bases). The CDR3: CASSPVVGSSTDTQYF. CDR3 sequence (DNA): TGTGCCAGCAGTCCCGTCGTTGGGAGTAGCACAGATACGCAGTATTTT.